This TCR beta chain is drawn from a study of Ad26.COV2.S vaccination and SARS-CoV-2 variants. Data came from immunoSEQ multiplex PCR; TCRdb stores just in-frame clones and leaves some out. The sample lists 440,000 or so clones, about nine tenths occurring once. The V end was cut by 7 bases, the J end by 2 bases, with 5 bases between. The CDR3 has 11 residues. Germline loops: CDR1 LNHDA, CDR2 SQIVND (reference sequence). This sample's treatment: some 20 received Ad26.COV2.S at low or high dose, single or two shots; roughly five received placebo; per-sample allocation not given. Specimen acquisition occurred on day 63 following the initial vaccine or placebo injection.

The chain links TRBV19 to TRBJ1-1; no reliable D call. This sequence originates from a person aged 18-65 years who received the Ad26.COV2.S COVID-19 vaccine or a placebo. The sequenced sample was peripheral blood, obtained in a trial of Ad26.COV2.S vaccine versus placebo. This CDR3 is CASTYNTEAFF. The CDR3 coding sequence is TGTGCCAGTACCTATAACACTGAAGCTTTCTTT.